Presented here are 16 T cell receptor beta chains from one specimen sequenced in a study of control samples from healthy donors and cancer patients. This table comes from immunoSEQ multiplex PCR, and its TCRdb copy is limited to in-frame clones, with some not included. The sample holds 170,000 or so clones, approximately 92% seen once. Material: blood. These receptors were collected from a man aged 18 to 29 in good health.

The rearrangement uses TRBV28 and TRBJ2-3; 13 bases map to TRBD2. V was clipped by 4 bases and J by 4 bases; unmatched bases: 5. The CDR3 covers 16 residues. CDR1 MDHEN and CDR2 SYDVKM come from the germline V gene. The CDR3 here is CASSSTSGGYADTQYF. Written as DNA, the CDR3 is TGTGCCAGCAGTTCGACTAGCGGGGGGTACGCAGATACGCAGTATTTT.

The rearrangement links TRBV10-1 to TRBJ2-3, with TRBD2 as a possible D gene (6 bases). The CDR3 runs to 14 residues. Germline V gene data show CDR1 as WNHNN and CDR2 as SYGVQD (reference sequence). V was clipped by 4 bases and J by 2 bases, with 10 bases between them. Here the CDR3 DNA reads TGCGCCAGCAGTGCGGCGGGGATCACAGATACGCAGTATTTT. Its protein is CASSAAGITDTQYF.

V usage is TRBV6-2 or TRBV6-3 and J usage is TRBJ2-6; no clear D. CDR1 MNHEY and CDR2 SVGEGT come from the germline V gene. V was clipped by 6 bases and J by 0 bases, with 12 bases between them. This CDR3 is built from 16 residues. CDR3: CASSPRTVSGANVLTF. The CDR3, as DNA: TGTGCCAGCAGCCCGAGGACGGTCTCTGGGGCCAACGTCCTGACTTTC.

The chain employs TRBV7-3 and TRBJ2-3, with 13 bases aligning to TRBD2. J gave up 5 bases and V 5 bases, and 4 bases lay outside the gene matches. This CDR3 spans 15 amino acids. Germline V gene sequence: CDR1 SGHTA, CDR2 FQGTGA. The CDR3 DNA follows: TGTGCCAGCAGCCCCACTAGCGGGGGGGTAGATACGCAGTATTTT. Residues: CASSPTSGGVDTQYF.

The chain joins TRBV10-2 to TRBJ1-5, with D hard to call. V was shortened by 3 bases and J by 3 bases, with 12 bases between the two germline ends. The CDR3 runs 15 residues. In germline, CDR1 is WSHSY, CDR2 SAAADI. Written as DNA, the CDR3 is TGCGCCAGCAGTGACAAACCGGGGATCAATCAGCCCCAGCATTTT. It encodes CASSDKPGINQPQHF.

The genes are TRBV18 and TRBJ2-2, with 8 positions matching TRBD1. Per the germline V gene, CDR1 is KGHSH and CDR2 is LQKENI. The CDR3 covers 15 residues. V dropped 3 bases and J dropped 2; count of bases not matched to a gene: 2. The DNA for the CDR3 is TGTGCCAGCTCACCGGGACAGGTTAACACCGGGGAGCTGTTTTTT. Protein product: CASSPGQVNTGELFF.

The chain joins TRBV18 to TRBJ1-4, with D possibly being TRBD1 (5 bases). Trimming took 1 base from V and 3 from J, leaving 6 bases between them. The germline gives CDR1 KGHSH, CDR2 LQKENI. This CDR3 has 14 residues. The CDR3 sequence is CASSPRGANEKLFF. DNA for the CDR3: TGTGCCAGCTCACCACGGGGGGCTAATGAAAAACTGTTTTTT.

The chain links TRBV5-1 to TRBJ1-6; TRBD1 is a possible D gene (5 bases). The length of the CDR3 is 14 residues. Germline V gene sequence: CDR1 SGHRS, CDR2 YFSETQ. Trimming left V 5 bases short and J 8 bases short, with 14 bases between. The CDR3 nucleotides read TGCGCCAGCAGTTTGAGGCAGGGCGATTCACCCCTCCACTTT. Translation: CASSLRQGDSPLHF.

The CDR3 region is CASTRTGFDGELFF. The CDR3, as DNA: TGTGCCAGCACCCGGACAGGGTTCGACGGGGAGCTGTTTTTT. The chain has TRBV6-5 and TRBJ2-2; 8 bases map to TRBD1. Germline CDR1 MNHEY, CDR2 SVGAGI. J was trimmed by 7 bases and V by 7 bases; bases with no gene match: 8. CDR3 size: 14 residues.

The J gene is TRBJ1-4, the V gene TRBV30; 8 nucleotides line up with TRBD1. There are 14 residues in the CDR3. CDR1 and CDR2 from the germline V gene are GTSNPN and SVGIG (reference sequence). Trimming took 3 bases from V and 8 from J; bases not matched to a gene: 8. The CDR3 sequence: CAWSIPGQVEKLFF. CDR3 nucleotide sequence: TGTGCCTGGAGCATTCCGGGACAGGTCGAAAAACTGTTTTTT.

The chain combines TRBV29-1 with TRBJ2-7, with 12 bases aligning to TRBD1. CDR3 length equals 14 residues. Losses at the gene ends were 6 bases for V and 3 bases for J; bases not matched to a gene: 6. In germline, CDR1 is SQVTM, CDR2 ANQGSEA. The CDR3 sequence: CSVGTGGKGYEQYF. The CDR3 DNA reads TGCAGCGTGGGGACAGGGGGCAAAGGCTACGAGCAGTACTTC.

The chain uses TRBV24-1 and TRBJ1-1, with D tentatively TRBD1 (5 bases). Trimming cost V 7 bases and J 3 bases, with 11 bases left between them. The CDR3 runs to 13 residues. Germline lookup yields CDR1 KGHDR and CDR2 SFDVKD. The CDR3 nucleotides are TGTGCCACCAGGTCCGGGACCTACACTGAAGCTTTCTTT. Its translation: CATRSGTYTEAFF.

The V and J genes are TRBV24-1 and TRBJ1-5; D may be TRBD1 (6 bases). Trimming shortened V by 5 bases and J by 2 bases, and 12 bases separated the two germline ends. The CDR3 is 15 amino acids. Germline V gene data show CDR1 as KGHDR and CDR2 as SFDVKD. The CDR3 region is CATSANREGNQPQHF. The CDR3 coding sequence is TGTGCCACCAGTGCCAACAGGGAAGGCAATCAGCCCCAGCATTTT.

The chain joins TRBV5-1 to TRBJ2-3; D gene unclear. V lost 2 bases, J lost 0 bases, and 10 bases lay in between. Germline V gene lookup returns CDR1 SGHRS and CDR2 YFSETQ. The CDR3 extends over 15 amino acids. The CDR3 coding sequence is TGCGCCAGCAGCTTCGATCCGCCAAGCACAGATACGCAGTATTTT. Translated, it gives CASSFDPPSTDTQYF.

This clone was counted only a few times. This chain joins TRBV29-1 and TRBJ1-2; D not resolved. CDR3 length: 12 residues. V was cut by 1 base and J by 6 bases, with 9 bases left in between. From germline, CDR1 is SQVTM and CDR2 ANQGSEA. The CDR3 reads CSVEGARDGYTF. In DNA, the CDR3 is TGCAGCGTTGAAGGGGCACGGGATGGCTACACCTTC.

Here the CDR3 reads CASSQRSNNEKLFF. The DNA for the CDR3 is TGTGCCAGCAGCCAGCGCTCTAATAATGAAAAACTGTTTTTT. The chain joins TRBV3-1 (or the pseudogene TRBV3-2) to TRBJ1-4; D call uncertain. CDR1 is LGHDT, CDR2 YNNKEL, per germline (reference sequence). Trimming took off 3 bases at V and 4 bases at J, with 9 bases between the two ends. This CDR3 has 14 residues.